The 32 T cell receptor beta chains reported below all come from one sample, sequenced in a study of PD-1 blockade in classical Hodgkin lymphoma. The protocol was immunoSEQ multiplex PCR, while the TCRdb copy is restricted to in-frame clones and leaves out a portion. The sample has roughly 20,000 clones; roughly 94% are singletons. The time point was: newly diagnosed, previously untreated cHL patient sample. Sequencing was performed on peripheral blood mononuclear cells (PBMCs). Every receptor here comes from a human donor with classical Hodgkin lymphoma.

V gene TRBV4-2 combines with J gene TRBJ2-1; perhaps D is TRBD1 or TRBD2 (5 bases each). Looked up from germline, CDR1 is LGHNA and CDR2 is YNFKEQ. This CDR3 contains 17 residues. V lost 3 bases and J lost 5, with 20 bases in between. The DNA of the CDR3 is TGTGCCAGCAGCCATGCCTCTACCGGGACGCCCCACAATGAGCAGTTCTTC. Protein sequence: CASSHASTGTPHNEQFF.

The V call is TRBV11-2, the J call TRBJ2-3; TRBD2 is a possible D gene (6 bases). The V gene lost 1 base and the J gene lost 3 bases, with 11 bases spanning the gap. The CDR3 loop spans 15 amino acids. In germline, CDR1 is SGHAT, CDR2 FQNNGV. CDR3 bases: TGTGCCAGCAGCTTAGGGGGTCGGGAGACAGATACGCAGTATTTT. Residues: CASSLGGRETDTQYF.

This chain joins TRBV7-2 and TRBJ1-2; TRBD1 matches 9 bases. This CDR3 comprises 18 residues. V lost 1 base and J lost 5; bases outside the gene matches: 14. CDR1 and CDR2 (germline): SGHTA, FQGNSA. In DNA form, the CDR3 reads TGTGCCAGCAGCTTAGTGGGAGGGACAGGGAGGTTCGGGTATGGCTACACCTTC. Translated, it gives CASSLVGGTGRFGYGYTF.

CDR3 sequence: CASSVGPANTEAFF. CDR3 in DNA: TGTGCCAGCAGCGTAGGGCCAGCGAACACTGAAGCTTTCTTT. The chain links TRBV9 to TRBJ1-1; D remains ambiguous. Germline lookup yields CDR1 SGDLS and CDR2 YYNGEE. CDR3 length: 14 residues. Trimming removed 0 bases at V and 1 base at J, with 7 bases between. The full variable domain, with the rest looked up from reference TRBV9 and TRBJ1-1, is DSGVTQTPKHLITATGQRVTLRCSPRSGDLSVYWYQQSLDQGLQFLIQYYNGEERAKGNILERFSAQQFPDLHSELNLSSLELGDSALYFCASSVGPANTEAFFGQGTRLTVV.

The chain links TRBV5-1 to TRBJ2-1; D gene unclear. The CDR3 loop spans 13 amino acids. Germline V gene lookup returns CDR1 SGHRS and CDR2 YFSETQ. Trimming left V 1 base short and J 5 bases short, with 7 bases between. In DNA form, the CDR3 reads TGCGCCAGCAGCTTGAGGTATAACAATGAGCAGTTCTTC. Its protein product is CASSLRYNNEQFF.

The chain has TRBV9 and TRBJ2-3; D uncertain. The V and J ends lost 0 bases and 3 bases respectively, with 5 bases between them. CDR1 is SGDLS and CDR2 is YYNGEE in the germline V gene. CDR3 length: 13 residues. The CDR3 reads CASSVGVTDTQYF. CDR3 sequence (DNA): TGTGCCAGCAGCGTAGGGGTAACAGATACGCAGTATTTT.

The V and J genes are TRBV14 and TRBJ2-1, with 8 bases fitting TRBD1. The CDR3 runs 16 residues. Trimming removed 6 bases from V and 1 base from J; junction bases left unmatched: 8. Germline V CDR1 and CDR2: SGHDN, FVKESK. The CDR3 is CASRPTGQGSYNEQFF. CDR3 DNA sequence: TGTGCCAGCAGACCGACAGGACAGGGATCCTACAATGAGCAGTTCTTC.

The V and J genes are TRBV5-6 and TRBJ2-1; TRBD2 is a possible D gene (6 bases). This CDR3 is built from 17 residues. V lost 0 bases and J lost 1, with 14 bases in between. Germline CDR1 reads SGHDT; CDR2 reads YYEEEE. This CDR3 reads CASSLGGTGWSYNEQFF. The CDR3 nucleotides read TGTGCCAGCAGCTTGGGGGGGACTGGGTGGTCCTACAATGAGCAGTTCTTC. Full variable domain (missing parts from reference TRBV5-6 and TRBJ2-1): DAGVTQSPTHLIKTRGQQVTLRCSPKSGHDTVSWYQQALGQGPQFIFQYYEEEERQRGNFPDRFSGHQFPNYSSELNVNALLLGDSALYLCASSLGGTGWSYNEQFFGPGTRLTVL.

This chain links TRBV19 with TRBJ2-1; 8 positions match TRBD2. V lost 5 bases, J lost 2 bases, and 2 bases stayed unmatched. This CDR3 is 14 amino acids long. Germline CDR1 is LNHDA and CDR2 is SQIVND (reference sequence). As DNA, the CDR3 is TGTGCCAGTAGTCCGGGACTAGCCTACAATGAGCAGTTCTTC. The encoded protein is CASSPGLAYNEQFF.

This clone was recorded a few times. This chain uses TRBV21-1 with TRBJ1-5. TRBV21-1 is noted as a pseudogene. The CDR3 runs 10 residues. The CDR3 coding sequence is TGTGCCAGCAGCATGGGGCCCCAGCATTTT. Its protein product is CASSMGPQHF.

The chain carries TRBV29-1 and TRBJ1-2; 11 bases map to TRBD1. The CDR3 runs to 14 residues. Germline lookup yields CDR1 SQVTM and CDR2 ANQGSEA. Losses at the gene ends were 6 bases for V and 6 bases for J; bases not matched to a gene: 9. CDR3 sequence reads: CSVPFGTGGNGYTF. The CDR3 DNA reads TGCAGCGTGCCATTCGGGACAGGGGGAAATGGCTACACCTTC.

The J gene is TRBJ1-5, the V gene TRBV7-8, with D tentatively TRBD1 (5 bases). V was trimmed by 8 bases and J by 3 bases, leaving 14 bases between them. In germline, CDR1 is SGHVS, CDR2 FQNEAQ. There are 14 residues in the CDR3. CDR3 loop: CASGQDRHNQPQHF. The CDR3 coding sequence is TGTGCCAGCGGGCAAGACAGACACAATCAGCCCCAGCATTTT.

The chain couples TRBV10-3 to TRBJ2-1; D is ambiguous. CDR1 and CDR2 (germline): ENHRY, SYGVKD. V was shortened by 0 bases and J by 9 bases, with 9 bases between the two germline ends. The CDR3 consists of 13 residues. CDR3 bases: TGTGCCATCAGTGAGTCTCGCTACCCTGAGCAGTTCTTC. Amino acids: CAISESRYPEQFF.

The rearrangement uses TRBV19 and TRBJ1-1; 7 bases agree with TRBD1. This CDR3 contains 15 residues. Looked up from germline, CDR1 is LNHDA and CDR2 is SQIVND (reference sequence). V shed 2 bases and J 4 bases; nucleotides not matched to a gene: 7. CDR3 protein: CASSIPGDRVTEAFF. CDR3 DNA sequence: TGTGCCAGTAGTATACCGGGCGACAGGGTCACTGAAGCTTTCTTT.

The V call is TRBV9, the J call TRBJ2-2; 10 bases are a match to TRBD2. CDR1 and CDR2 from the germline V gene are SGDLS and YYNGEE. V trimming: 4 bases; J trimming: 6 bases; junction bases outside the gene matches: 6. This CDR3 spans 15 amino acids. CDR3 residues: CASSSSGGAPGELFF. The CDR3 nucleotides are TGTGCCAGCAGCTCGAGCGGGGGGGCCCCCGGGGAGCTGTTTTTT.

This clone was detected only once. The V and J genes are TRBV6-5 and TRBJ1-2; D is ambiguous. The CDR3 is made up of 14 amino acids. V lost 5 bases, J lost 5 bases, and 15 bases lay in between. CDR1 is MNHEY and CDR2 is SVGAGI in the germline V gene. CDR3 residues: CASSGSGIGYGYTF. CDR3 in DNA: TGTGCCAGCAGTGGAAGCGGTATCGGGTATGGCTACACCTTC.

This chain links TRBV7-2 with TRBJ2-1; D might be TRBD1 or TRBD2, each matching 6 bases. Between the trimmed V and J ends, which lost 4 bases and 6 bases, there was a span of 13 bases. Per germline, CDR1 SGHTA and CDR2 FQGNSA. The length of the CDR3 is 14 residues. CDR3 sequence (DNA): TGTGCCAGCAGCTCCCTAGGGGGGAGCAATGAGCAGTTCTTC. Translation gives CASSSLGGSNEQFF. The full variable domain, in which reference TRBV7-2 and TRBJ2-1 provide the parts outside the CDR3, is GAGVSQSPSNKVTEKGKDVELRCDPISGHTALYWYRQSLGQGLEFLIYFQGNSAPDKSGLPSDRFSAERTGGSVSTLTIQRTQQEDSAVYLCASSSLGGSNEQFFGPGTRLTVL.

V usage is TRBV11-2 and J usage is TRBJ2-7; D might be TRBD2 (7 bases). V lost 0 bases and J 1 base, leaving 10 bases between the germline ends. Germline CDR1 reads SGHAT; CDR2 reads FQNNGV. The CDR3 sequence is 15 residues long. CDR3 region: CASSLDEGGSYEQYF. CDR3 bases: TGTGCCAGCAGCTTAGACGAGGGGGGGTCCTACGAGCAGTACTTC.

The V and J genes are TRBV4-2 and TRBJ2-7, with 9 positions matching TRBD2. The CDR3 loop spans 16 amino acids. The J segment lost 1 base and the V segment lost 1 base, leaving 5 bases of the junction unmatched. Germline V gives CDR1 LGHNA, CDR2 YNFKEQ. Here the CDR3 DNA reads TGTGCCAGCAGCCAAGTTCCTAGCGGGGAGTCCTACGAGCAGTACTTC. Protein sequence: CASSQVPSGESYEQYF.

V is TRBV6-1 and J is TRBJ2-7, with D possibly TRBD1 on 7 matching bases. The CDR3 extends over 14 amino acids. Germline lookup yields CDR1 MNHNS and CDR2 SASEGT. Between the trimmed V and J ends, which lost 1 base and 2 bases, there was a span of 9 bases. DNA for the CDR3: TGTGCCAGCAGTGAAGGGAGGGGGCCCTACGAGCAGTACTTC. Protein product: CASSEGRGPYEQYF.

The rearrangement links TRBV4-1 to TRBJ2-3; D might be TRBD1 or TRBD2, each matching 5 bases. The CDR3 runs to 14 residues. Germline V CDR1 and CDR2: MGHRA, YSYEKL. V lost 4 bases to trimming and J lost 4 bases, with 12 bases between them. CDR3 sequence reads: CASSPGVGADTQYF. CDR3 bases: TGCGCCAGCAGCCCCGGGGTGGGGGCAGATACGCAGTATTTT.

V usage is TRBV5-6 and J usage is TRBJ1-5; D uncertain. This CDR3 has 13 residues. CDR1 and CDR2 from the germline V gene are SGHDT and YYEEEE. Trimming took off 0 bases at V and 7 bases at J, with 8 bases between the two ends. CDR3 sequence: CASSLGARQPQHF. The CDR3 nucleotides are TGTGCCAGCAGCTTGGGAGCGAGGCAGCCCCAGCATTTT.

This clone is judged medium-sized. The chain carries TRBV2 and TRBJ1-1; D uncertain. The CDR3 sequence is 13 residues long. The V and J ends lost 5 bases and 4 bases respectively, with 11 bases between them. CDR1 is SNHLY and CDR2 is FYNNEI in the germline V gene. The CDR3 sequence: CASSPAPGTEAFF. Written as DNA, the CDR3 is TGTGCCAGCAGTCCGGCCCCGGGCACTGAAGCTTTCTTT.

The DNA of the CDR3 is TGTGCCAGAAGTGACCCGACGCAGGGGAAAGGGGGTCAGCCCCAGCATTTT. Residues: CARSDPTQGKGGQPQHF. The chain links TRBV5-3 to TRBJ1-5; TRBD1 is a possible D gene (6 bases). TRBV5-3 is flagged as an ORF with uncertain function. V was trimmed by 5 bases and J by 6 bases, leaving 24 bases between them. The CDR3 is 17 amino acids.

This chain uses TRBV28 with TRBJ1-2, with D tentatively TRBD1 (5 bases). There are 13 residues in the CDR3. V was trimmed by 3 bases and J by 4 bases, leaving 9 bases between them. Germline V gene sequence: CDR1 MDHEN, CDR2 SYDVKM. The CDR3 nucleotides are TGTGCCAGCAGTTTGGGAGGGGTCTATGGCTACACCTTC. As protein: CASSLGGVYGYTF.

The chain combines TRBV7-9 with TRBJ2-1; TRBD1 agrees at 8 bases. Germline CDR1 reads SEHNR; CDR2 reads FQNEAQ (reference sequence). CDR3 length: 15 amino acids. Trimming cost V 1 base and J 4 bases; bases outside gene matches: 3. The CDR3: CASSLGQGTYNEQFF. CDR3 in DNA: TGTGCCAGCAGCTTAGGACAGGGGACTTACAATGAGCAGTTCTTC.

This clone was recorded a few times. J is TRBJ1-4 and V is TRBV2; TRBD1 matches 11 bases. Losses at the gene ends were 11 bases for V and 7 bases for J; bases not matched to a gene: 12. The CDR3 spans 15 residues. Germline assignment: CDR1 SNHLY and CDR2 FYNNEI. DNA for the CDR3: TGTGCCGGCGGACAGGGGGCGCAGAGAACTGAAAAACTGTTTTTT. The encoded protein is CAGGQGAQRTEKLFF.

The chain is built from TRBV5-6 and TRBJ2-5; TRBD1 might be the D (5 bases). Germline V gene data show CDR1 as SGHDT and CDR2 as YYEEEE. V was pared by 4 bases and J by 5 bases, with 24 bases between. The CDR3 has 17 residues. The chain's CDR3 is CASSRWGAEPLGETQYF. The CDR3, as DNA: TGTGCCAGCAGCCGGTGGGGCGCTGAGCCTCTCGGGGAGACCCAGTACTTC. Full variable domain (rest looked up from reference TRBV5-6 and TRBJ2-5): DAGVTQSPTHLIKTRGQQVTLRCSPKSGHDTVSWYQQALGQGPQFIFQYYEEEERQRGNFPDRFSGHQFPNYSSELNVNALLLGDSALYLCASSRWGAEPLGETQYFGPGTRLLVL.

V usage is TRBV18 and J usage is TRBJ2-7; D not certain. Germline lookup yields CDR1 KGHSH and CDR2 LQKENI. The CDR3 is 13 amino acids. Trimming pared 2 bases from V and 3 bases from J, leaving 8 bases between. CDR3 in amino acids: CASSPANSYEQYF. CDR3 sequence (DNA): TGTGCCAGCTCACCAGCTAATAGCTACGAGCAGTACTTC.

The V gene is TRBV6-5, the J gene TRBJ1-5, with no clear D. V was clipped by 5 bases and J by 3 bases, with 11 bases between them. The CDR3 sequence is 14 residues long. CDR1 and CDR2 (germline): MNHEY, SVGAGI. The CDR3 region is CASSPEAFNQPQHF. The CDR3 nucleotides read TGTGCCAGCAGTCCCGAGGCCTTCAATCAGCCCCAGCATTTT.

The chain has TRBV6-5 and TRBJ2-1; 11 bases map to TRBD2. This CDR3 spans 15 amino acids. V dropped 4 bases and J dropped 6; count of bases not matched to a gene: 5. CDR1 and CDR2 from the germline V gene are MNHEY and SVGAGI. Here the CDR3 DNA reads TGTGCCAGCAGTTTAGCGGGGGGGGAACTCAATGAGCAGTTCTTC. Its translation is CASSLAGGELNEQFF.

V is TRBV6-1 and J is TRBJ2-3, with D perhaps matching TRBD2 (6 bases). V was cut by 4 bases and J by 7 bases, with 21 bases left in between. This CDR3 region has 16 residues. The germline V gene encodes CDR1 MNHNS and CDR2 SASEGT. CDR3 protein: CASSVTPGLFTNTQYF. The CDR3 nucleotides read TGTGCCAGCAGTGTCACCCCGGGACTCTTCACTAATACGCAGTATTTT.